This T cell receptor beta chain is from a study of blood T cell repertoires in COVID-19. Across the whole study: Acute-phase and convalescent COVID-19 samples originated in the United States, Italy and Spain.

Methods used by the authors: Amplification from reference gene primers served as the basis for estimated nucleated cell counts. Measured with immunoSEQ multiplex PCR; TCRdb has only the in-frame clones, and not every one. The DNA was the basis for D and trimming; V, J and clone size are from that table. The sample consists of under 150,000 clones, approximately 81% of them appearing once. V shed 2 bases and J 11 bases; nucleotides not matched to a gene: 15. Germline loops: CDR1 ENHRY, CDR2 SYGVKD. CDR3 length: 17 amino acids. This receptor was identified in a human donor in a cohort sampled during active COVID-19. The chain carries TRBV10-3 and TRBJ1-6; the match to TRBD1 covers 7 bases. Sequenced sample: peripheral blood. Here the CDR3 reads CAISEPSLRGLFAPLHF. CDR3 coding DNA: TGTGCCATCAGTGAGCCGAGCCTAAGGGGGCTTTTTGCACCCCTCCACTTT.